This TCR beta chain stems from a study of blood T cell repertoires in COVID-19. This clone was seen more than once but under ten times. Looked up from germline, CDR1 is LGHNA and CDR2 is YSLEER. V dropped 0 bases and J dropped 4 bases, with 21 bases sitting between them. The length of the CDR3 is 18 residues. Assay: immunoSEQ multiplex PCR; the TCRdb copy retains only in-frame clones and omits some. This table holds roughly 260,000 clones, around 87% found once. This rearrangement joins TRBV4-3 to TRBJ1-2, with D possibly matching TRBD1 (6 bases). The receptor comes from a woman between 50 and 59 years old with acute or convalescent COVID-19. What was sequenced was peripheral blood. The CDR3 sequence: CASSQDYRGGRRGYGYTF. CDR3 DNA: TGCGCCAGCAGCCAAGATTATCGGGGGGGGCGCCGAGGCTATGGCTACACCTTC.